These 30 T cell receptor beta chains came from one sample sequenced in a study of immune evolution from preneoplasia to lung adenocarcinoma. Profiled with immunoSEQ multiplex PCR; TCRdb holds only in-frame clones, not every one. This table has about 6,400 clones, roughly 79% appearing once. The source material was FFPE minimally invasive lung adenocarcinoma tissue. Receptors originate from a person aged 60-79 years with lung adenocarcinoma.

V is TRBV5-1 and J is TRBJ2-5, with D unclear. V lost 0 bases, J lost 1 base, and 7 bases lay in between. The germline V gene has CDR1 SGHRS and CDR2 YFSETQ. The CDR3 sequence is 14 residues long. The CDR3 nucleotides are TGCGCCAGCAGCTTGGTCAGGAGCCAAGAGACCCAGTACTTC. Protein sequence: CASSLVRSQETQYF.

This clone was seen once. The chain employs TRBV6-5 and TRBJ2-7, with TRBD1 as a possible D gene (6 bases). CDR1 is MNHEY, CDR2 SVGAGI, per germline. Trimming left V 10 bases short and J 3 bases short, with 13 bases between. This CDR3 is 12 amino acids long. CDR3 sequence reads: CATEDSIYEQYF. CDR3 bases: TGTGCCACCGAGGACAGCATCTACGAGCAGTACTTC.

This clone came up a few times. The genes are TRBV11-2 and TRBJ2-7; no firm D call. Germline loops: CDR1 SGHAT, CDR2 FQNNGV. This CDR3 spans 12 amino acids. Between the trimmed V and J ends, which lost 6 bases and 4 bases, there was a span of 10 bases. The CDR3 spells CASRELGYEQYF. DNA for the CDR3: TGTGCCAGCAGAGAATTAGGATACGAGCAGTACTTC.

The chain is built from TRBV28 and TRBJ1-6; D gene ambiguous. Trimming took off 1 base at V and 8 bases at J, with 9 bases between the two ends. The CDR3 consists of 14 residues. CDR1 and CDR2 from the germline V gene are MDHEN and SYDVKM. In nucleotides, the CDR3 is TGTGCCAGCAGTTTATCCGCCGCGGATTCACCCCTCCACTTT. The encoded protein is CASSLSAADSPLHF.

The chain links TRBV5-1 to TRBJ2-7; D is unclear. Germline CDR1 reads SGHRS; CDR2 reads YFSETQ. The CDR3 is 11 amino acids. Trimming took off 3 bases at V and 2 bases at J, with 3 bases between the two ends. The CDR3 loop reads CASSSTYEQYF. The CDR3 DNA reads TGCGCCAGCAGCTCCACCTACGAGCAGTACTTC.

This chain joins TRBV5-1 and TRBJ2-1; 12 bases are shared with TRBD2. This CDR3 is built from 16 residues. Trimming cost V 0 bases and J 2 bases; bases outside gene matches: 0. The V gene's germline CDR1 is SGHRS and CDR2 YFSETQ. CDR3 nucleotide sequence: TGCGCCAGCAGCTTGGGGACTAGCGGGGCCTACAATGAGCAGTTCTTC. It codes for CASSLGTSGAYNEQFF.

This clone has a single count. CDR3: CASSQDWGAEQYF. CDR3 in DNA: TGCGCCAGCAGCCAAGATTGGGGGGCCGAGCAGTACTTC. This rearrangement joins TRBV4-3 to TRBJ2-7, with D tentatively TRBD1 or TRBD2 (6 bases each). V was clipped by 0 bases and J by 6 bases, with 9 bases between them. The CDR3 covers 13 residues. Germline lookup yields CDR1 LGHNA and CDR2 YSLEER.

The V call is TRBV5-4, the J call TRBJ1-2; maybe TRBD1 (6 bases). CDR1 and CDR2 (germline): SGHNT, YYREEE (reference sequence). Trimming stripped 2 bases from V and 1 base from J, with 9 bases between. The CDR3 has 14 amino acids. The CDR3 spells CASSLSRGNYGYTF. The DNA of the CDR3 is TGTGCCAGCAGCTTATCCAGGGGTAACTATGGCTACACCTTC.

The J gene is TRBJ2-2, the V gene TRBV30; no clear D. The CDR3 loop spans 12 amino acids. The V gene's germline CDR1 is GTSNPN and CDR2 SVGIG (reference sequence). V lost 2 bases and J 3 bases, leaving 4 bases between the germline ends. CDR3 sequence reads: CAWSLDTGELFF. Here the CDR3 DNA reads TGTGCCTGGAGTCTCGACACCGGGGAGCTGTTTTTT.

The chain uses TRBV6-4 and TRBJ2-1; D is ambiguous. The CDR3 totals 13 residues. V was cut by 2 bases and J by 4 bases, with 6 bases left in between. CDR1 is MRHNA and CDR2 is SNTAGT in the germline V gene. The CDR3 here is CASSDPDYNEQFF. The CDR3 DNA reads TGTGCCAGCAGTGACCCGGATTACAATGAGCAGTTCTTC.

The rearrangement joins TRBV15 to TRBJ2-5; D perhaps matches TRBD1 (6 bases). CDR1 and CDR2 (germline): LNHNV, YYDKDF (reference sequence). CDR3 length equals 15 residues. Trimming shortened V by 11 bases and J by 0 bases, and 19 bases separated the two germline ends. CDR3 DNA: TGTGCCCGAAGGGGGTACCGTTACTACCAAGAGACCCAGTACTTC. Its protein is CARRGYRYYQETQYF.

The V gene is TRBV9, the J gene TRBJ2-1; tentative D call: TRBD2 (7 bases). The CDR3 sequence is 15 residues long. Germline values: CDR1 SGDLS, CDR2 YYNGEE. V was clipped by 0 bases and J by 9 bases, with 16 bases between them. The CDR3 region has the DNA TGTGCCAGCAGCGTAGTATGGGGGGGGGCTGGTGAGCAGTTCTTC. Amino acids: CASSVVWGGAGEQFF.

The chain links TRBV28 to TRBJ1-1; 7 bases align to TRBD1. Germline values: CDR1 MDHEN, CDR2 SYDVKM. After removal of 5 bases from V and 5 bases from J, the junction contained 8 bases not matched to a gene. This CDR3 has 14 residues. The CDR3 sequence is CASSPHLTGTEAFF. DNA of the CDR3: TGTGCCAGCAGTCCCCACCTGACAGGGACTGAAGCTTTCTTT.

This clone was counted a few times. The V and J genes are TRBV18 and TRBJ1-1; tentative D call: TRBD1 (6 bases). The germline V gene has CDR1 KGHSH and CDR2 LQKENI. This CDR3 is 15 amino acids long. Trimming took 3 bases from V and 4 from J, leaving 15 bases between them. This chain's CDR3 is CASSPFTGRGTEAFF. For the CDR3, the DNA is TGTGCCAGCTCACCGTTCACAGGGAGGGGCACTGAAGCTTTCTTT. The complete variable domain, with remaining parts taken from reference TRBV18 and TRBJ1-1, reads NAGVMQNPRHLVRRRGQEARLRCSPMKGHSHVYWYRQLPEEGLKFMVYLQKENIIDESGMPKERFSAEFPKEGPSILRIQQVVRGDSAAYFCASSPFTGRGTEAFFGQGTRLTVV.

V is TRBV19 and J is TRBJ2-3; 8 positions agree with TRBD2. CDR3 length: 15 residues. V was clipped by 3 bases and J by 8 bases; unmatched bases: 10. Germline V gene lookup returns CDR1 LNHDA and CDR2 SQIVND (reference sequence). CDR3 protein: CASSISGGISGTQYF. CDR3 bases: TGTGCCAGTAGTATCTCGGGAGGGATCTCTGGTACGCAGTATTTT.

This chain uses TRBV27 with TRBJ1-2; 9 positions match TRBD1. V was clipped by 3 bases and J by 8 bases; unmatched bases: 7. The CDR3 runs to 14 residues. CDR1 is MNHEY, CDR2 SMNVEV, per germline (reference sequence). This CDR3 reads CASSFDGQGRGYTF. The CDR3 bases are TGTGCCAGCAGTTTCGACGGACAGGGGAGAGGCTACACCTTC.

This chain links TRBV28 with TRBJ2-5; no clear D. CDR1 and CDR2 (germline): MDHEN, SYDVKM. The V and J ends lost 4 bases and 5 bases respectively, with 5 bases between them. This CDR3 contains 11 residues. Here the CDR3 reads CASSSGETQYF. For the CDR3, the DNA is TGTGCCAGCAGTTCTGGGGAGACCCAGTACTTC.

The CDR3 DNA is TGTGCCAGCAGTGAAGCTGGGAGGAACACTGAAGCTTTCTTT. As protein: CASSEAGRNTEAFF. This sequence joins TRBV28 and TRBJ1-1; no firm D call. The germline CDR1 and CDR2 sequences are MDHEN and SYDVKM. V was cut by 5 bases and J by 1 base, with 11 bases left in between. The CDR3 sequence is 14 residues long.

The chain has TRBV5-4 and TRBJ2-1; TRBD2 matches 7 bases. V dropped 0 bases and J dropped 1; count of bases not matched to a gene: 1. In germline, CDR1 is SGHNT, CDR2 YYREEE (reference sequence). This CDR3 comprises 15 residues. The CDR3: CASSLAAGSYNEQFF. CDR3 in DNA: TGTGCCAGCAGCTTGGCAGCGGGATCCTACAATGAGCAGTTCTTC.

For this clone: At one of its ends the junction is not consistent with the germline gene, which may arise from a read error. The sample contains more than one DNA sequence encoding this CDR3. The chain employs TRBV2 and TRBJ2-7; D ambiguous. The CDR3 covers 11 residues. The germline V gene has CDR1 SNHLY and CDR2 FYNNEI. The DNA of the CDR3 is TGTGCCAGCAGTAGGTCCTACGAACAGTACTTC. Protein sequence: CASSRSYEQYF.

V usage is TRBV21-1 and J usage is TRBJ2-2; TRBD1, the D gene given by the table, was not confirmed from the DNA. TRBV21-1 is deemed a pseudogene. This CDR3 region has 19 residues. The CDR3 bases are TGTGCCAGCAGCGAAAAGAGACAGGGGGCGCGTCGCAACACCGGGGAGCTGTTTTTT. It codes for CASSEKRQGARRNTGELFF.

This rearrangement joins TRBV10-3 to TRBJ2-1, with 8 bases identical to TRBD1. This CDR3 region has 14 residues. The germline CDR1 and CDR2 sequences are ENHRY and SYGVKD. Germline trimming cut 2 bases from V and 8 bases from J; bases unmatched to any gene: 5. CDR3 protein: CAISETGGIDEQFF. The CDR3 region has the DNA TGTGCCATCAGTGAGACAGGGGGGATCGATGAGCAGTTCTTC.

This sequence joins TRBV5-4 and TRBJ2-1; 8 positions match TRBD2. This CDR3 region has 17 residues. Germline assignment: CDR1 SGHNT and CDR2 YYREEE (reference sequence). The junction had 13 bases not matched to a gene; V was cut back by 0 bases and J by 8 bases. This chain's CDR3 is CASSLEVFDPGRDEQFF. The CDR3 nucleotides read TGTGCCAGCAGCTTGGAAGTCTTCGATCCCGGGAGGGATGAGCAGTTCTTC.

The V gene is TRBV28, the J gene TRBJ2-5; TRBD2 aligns across 9 bases. Per germline, CDR1 MDHEN and CDR2 SYDVKM. After removal of 4 bases from V and 7 bases from J, the junction contained 10 bases not matched to a gene. The CDR3 totals 15 residues. Here the CDR3 DNA reads TGTGCCAGCAGTTCCGCGGGAGGGGCCTCGGGGACCCAGTACTTC. Encoded protein: CASSSAGGASGTQYF.

The V call is TRBV9, the J call TRBJ2-1, with TRBD2 matching over 12 bases. Germline V gene lookup returns CDR1 SGDLS and CDR2 YYNGEE. The CDR3 spans 17 residues. V was clipped by 4 bases and J by 8 bases; unmatched bases: 13. CDR3 in amino acids: CASSSPPTSGGSYEQFF. As DNA, the CDR3 is TGTGCCAGCAGCTCCCCCCCTACTAGCGGGGGGTCGTATGAGCAGTTCTTC.

This rearrangement joins TRBV6-6 to TRBJ2-2, with TRBD2 identical over 7 bases. The CDR3 contains 15 residues. V gave up 5 bases and J gave up 5 bases; unmatched junction bases: 8. The germline gives CDR1 MNHNY, CDR2 SVGAGI (reference sequence). This chain's CDR3 is CASSPSGEGTGELFF. CDR3 coding DNA: TGTGCCAGCAGTCCCTCCGGGGAGGGTACCGGGGAGCTGTTTTTT.

V usage is TRBV11-2 and J usage is TRBJ2-7, with a possible D match to TRBD1 (7 bases). Trimming took 2 bases from V and 4 from J, leaving 12 bases between them. From germline, CDR1 is SGHAT and CDR2 FQNNGV. The CDR3 covers 14 residues. DNA for the CDR3: TGTGCCAGCAGCTTATTCAGGGGGACTTACGAGCAGTACTTC. The encoded protein is CASSLFRGTYEQYF.

The genes are TRBV7-9 and TRBJ2-3, with TRBD1 as a possible D gene (7 bases). V dropped 5 bases and J dropped 0 bases, with 12 bases sitting between them. Germline V gives CDR1 SEHNR, CDR2 FQNEAQ (reference sequence). This CDR3 comprises 15 residues. In DNA, the CDR3 is TGTGCCAGCAGCCCGCGGGACAGCAGCACAGATACGCAGTATTTT. Protein product: CASSPRDSSTDTQYF.

This clone was picked up one time. The chain recombines TRBV18 with TRBJ2-3; 9 bases line up with TRBD2. The CDR3 has 18 amino acids. The germline CDR1 and CDR2 sequences are KGHSH and LQKENI. With V trimmed by 3 bases and J by 2 bases, 12 bases remained unmatched. The CDR3 sequence: CASSPSPRLAETTDTQYF. For the CDR3, the DNA is TGTGCCAGCTCACCGAGCCCCCGACTAGCGGAGACCACAGATACGCAGTATTTT.

The rearrangement uses TRBV7-2 and TRBJ2-7; 8 bases align to TRBD1. With V trimmed by 4 bases and J by 2 bases, 7 bases remained unmatched. CDR1 is SGHTA and CDR2 is FQGNSA in the germline V gene. This CDR3 is built from 15 residues. CDR3 residues: CASSSDRGSTYEQYF. DNA for the CDR3: TGTGCCAGCAGCTCCGACAGGGGTAGCACCTACGAGCAGTACTTC.